This T cell receptor (beta chain) is drawn from a study of tumor and adjacent non-tumor tissue in lung cancer. Overall study context: Stage I to III disease affected approximately 11 men and 5 women aged about 31 to 76.

Broader study findings: Normal lung showed higher cumulative top 100 clone frequency than tumor.

For this clonotype: What it recognizes is unknown. A much bigger clone sits one base away, suggesting this may be a read error.

TCRbeta libraries were built with three rounds of nested PCR, modified from ARM-PCR. Each CDR3 protein gets one entry after TCRdb re-called the multiplex PCR reads with MiXCR. Among approximately 120,000 distinct CDR3 sequences listed, roughly three fifths were seen once. This sample's RNA came from whole unsorted tissue. This non-tumor lung sample came from over 3 cm beyond the tumor edge. Germline CDR1 is SGHDT and CDR2 is YYEEEE. CDR3 length: 15 residues. The J gene is TRBJ2-1, the V gene TRBV5-6; D possibly matches TRBD1 or TRBD2 (6 bases each). The source is a man aged 55-75 years with non-small cell lung cancer. Sequencing was carried out using distant non-tumor lung tissue. The CDR3 sequence: CARSFPGARYNEQFF. DNA for the CDR3: TGTGCCAGAAGCTTTCCGGGGGCGAGATACAATGAGCAGTTCTTC.